These 3 T cell receptor beta chains originate from one sample sequenced in a study of blood T cell repertoires in COVID-19. Repertoires were generated with immunoSEQ multiplex PCR, while TCRdb's copy carries only in-frame clones and drops some. Here the sample spans about 180,000 clones, more than 80% being singletons. Sequencing used PBMCs or T cells enriched from blood (not recorded which). These receptors all come from a man aged 40-50 years who had recovered from COVID-19.

This chain links TRBV30 with TRBJ1-1; D call uncertain. V was trimmed by 0 bases and J by 5 bases, leaving 7 bases between them. CDR1 is GTSNPN, CDR2 SVGIG, per germline (reference sequence). The CDR3 is 12 residues long. Here the CDR3 reads CAWSVTGTEAFF. Here the CDR3 DNA reads TGTGCCTGGAGTGTAACGGGAACTGAAGCTTTCTTT.

The chain recombines TRBV6-9 with TRBJ2-7, with TRBD2 identical over 10 bases. V lost 11 bases to trimming and J lost 4 bases; unmatched junction nucleotides: 14. This CDR3 is 15 amino acids long. The germline V gene has CDR1 MNHGY and CDR2 SVAAGI. The CDR3 DNA reads TGTGCCGGCCCGATATCCGGACTAGCGGTTTACGAGCAGTACTTC. Amino acid sequence: CAGPISGLAVYEQYF.

The sample holds a few counts of this clone. The rearrangement joins TRBV28 to TRBJ2-1; D may be TRBD2 (5 bases). The CDR3 sequence is 14 residues long. Germline lookup yields CDR1 MDHEN and CDR2 SYDVKM. V was clipped by 2 bases and J by 8 bases, with 13 bases between them. The DNA of the CDR3 is TGTGCCAGCAGTTTAGAGGGAACAATTGATGAGCAGTTCTTC. Translated: CASSLEGTIDEQFF.